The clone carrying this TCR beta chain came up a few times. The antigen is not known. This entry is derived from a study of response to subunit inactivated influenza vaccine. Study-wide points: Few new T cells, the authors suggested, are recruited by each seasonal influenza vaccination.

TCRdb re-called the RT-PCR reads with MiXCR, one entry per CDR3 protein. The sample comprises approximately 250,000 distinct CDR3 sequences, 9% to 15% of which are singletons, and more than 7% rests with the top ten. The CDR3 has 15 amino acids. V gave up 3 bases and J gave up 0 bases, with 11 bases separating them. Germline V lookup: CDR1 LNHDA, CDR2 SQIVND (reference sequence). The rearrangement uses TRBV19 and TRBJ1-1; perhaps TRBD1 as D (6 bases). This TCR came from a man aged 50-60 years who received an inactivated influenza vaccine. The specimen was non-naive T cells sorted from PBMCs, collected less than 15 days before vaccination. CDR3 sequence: CASSMPGHVNTEAFF. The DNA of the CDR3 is TGTGCCAGTAGTATGCCGGGACATGTGAACACTGAAGCTTTCTTT.